The sequence of this TCR beta chain was determined in a study of T cells in Graves' hyperthyroidism and ophthalmopathy (dated by TCRdb to the late 2010s). As for the study more broadly: A discovery cohort of roughly 96 patients, roughly 45 with Graves' ophthalmopathy and roughly 59 with stable Graves' hyperthyroidism, was used to find distinguishing TCR V-J signatures. Prospective prediction of ophthalmopathy was tested in an independent validation cohort of approximately 18 hyperthyroidism patients and 17 patients who later progressed to ophthalmopathy. The 100 or so discovery patients were randomly split 7:3 into training and test sets. In addition, the study compared T-cell repertoires in thyroid tissue and in blood from about 6 Graves' hyperthyroidism patients. After blood sampling, hyperthyroidism patients were treated with methimazole at a starting dose of 30 mg daily, and ophthalmopathy patients were treated with high-dose intravenous methylprednisolone. According to the paper, TCR Vbeta CDR3 sequencing was carried out on some 140 peripheral blood samples, which came from under 50 ophthalmopathy, some 73 hyperthyroidism and 17 progressor patients. General findings and caveats noted by the study authors: In validation, progression to ophthalmopathy was predicted by the model with 55% to 71% sensitivity and around 75% specificity, a median of approximately 6.5 months before onset. In cross-validation, a model built on a 13 V-J signature told ophthalmopathy apart from stable hyperthyroidism with 85% to 90% sensitivity and about 81% specificity, and in testing the same model reached 80%/75%. Most expanded thyroid clonotypes (frequency above 0.001) were also detected in blood, a finding suggesting that blood repertoires may reflect thyroid immune responses. No statistical method was used to set the sample size in advance, and investigators knew the group allocation.

Amplification of TCR beta CDR3 regions was carried out from RNA transcripts. The first round of RT-PCR for the TCR CDR3 was performed with the HTBI primer set and the Qiagen OneStep RT-PCR kit. The libraries were constructed in a second round of multiplex PCR and then size-selected and purified. The libraries were sequenced on an Illumina HiSeq2000 using paired-end 100 bp reads. Per the original workflow: SOAPnuke was used to process the raw data, with reads discarded if the reads contained adapters or uncalled bases, had a mean Phred below 15, or lacked an exact constant-primer or identifier match. COPE v1.2.5 was used to merge high-quality paired reads, and clonotypes were defined as unique nucleotide sequences. MiTCR v1.1 was used to align the clonotypes against IMGT TRBV, TRBD and TRBJ reference segments. The analysis included only V-J combinations with a frequency above 0.0001, which together covered roughly 99% of the repertoires. The TCS score was defined as the ratio of F50 (clonal expansion) to E x V (chaos), calculated using BLOSUM62-based TCRdist between CDR3 peptides within each V-J. Welch's t-statistics and random forest reduced 514 V-J features to 10 to 15, which were used in a naive Bayes classifier (R e1071). The similarity between thyroid and blood repertoires was quantified using the Morisita-Horn index. TCRdb trimmed the raw reads at Q25, called clones with MiXCR and kept productive beta chains. Under each unique CDR3 protein, matching rows form one entry showing the most common genes and DNA. In this record, the V and J calls reflect TCRdb's handling and not the investigators' own analysis. The sample has roughly 500,000 distinct CDR3 sequences on record, 46% of them singletons. The ten largest clonotypes hold roughly 45% of the sample.

A word on this clonotype: The antigen this receptor binds is unknown. The sample holds no much larger clone one base away, and base qualities are not on file.

The CDR3, cysteine through phenylalanine, is 12 amino acids long. Just the 36-base CDR3 DNA is kept, in frame starting at base 1. Sequences SQVTM (CDR1) and ANQGSEA (CDR2) are obtained from the germline V gene. Patients with uncontrolled infections, other autoimmune diseases, pregnancy or lactation were excluded. Diagnoses were based on clinical symptoms, serum thyroxine and TRAb, thyroid ultrasound and orbital computed tomography. Total RNA was extracted using Trizol reagent, and RNA quality was assessed on an Agilent 2100 Bioanalyzer. What was sequenced was peripheral blood or thyroid tissue (not recorded which). The clonotype was recovered from an adult woman with Graves' disease, either hyperthyroidism or ophthalmopathy (not recorded which). The chain is made from TRBV29-1 and TRBJ2-7; 9 central nucleotides agree with TRBD1. The CDR3 sequence is CSATGGSGGQYF. The DNA sequence is as follows: TGCAGTGCTACAGGGGGCTCGGGCGGGCAGTACTTC.